The 2 T cell receptor beta chains below all came from one sample that was sequenced in a study of cytomegalovirus exposure and HLA in healthy donors. The PCR employed 60 Vbeta primers together with 13 Jbeta primers. Only in-frame clones appear in the TCRdb table, and some are missing; sequencing was by immunoSEQ multiplex PCR. The sample lists 80,000 to 100,000 clones, 81% occurring once. The sequenced sample was PBMCs. The receptors here all came from a human donor in good health.

As for this clone: The germline gene is not matched at one end of the junction; a read error may be the cause. The rearrangement links TRBV27 to TRBJ2-1; the D gene is possibly TRBD2 (10 bases). CDR3 length: 15 residues. The germline V gene encodes CDR1 MNHEY and CDR2 SMNVEV (reference sequence). CDR3 loop: CASKWTGDSSGRQIF. In DNA form, the CDR3 reads TGTGCCAGCAAGTGGACAGGGGATAGTAGCGGGAGGCAGATCTTC.

The V gene is TRBV7-8, the J gene TRBJ1-5; TRBD1 aligns across 9 bases. V lost 2 bases, J lost 5 bases, and 10 bases stayed unmatched. Germline V gene sequence: CDR1 SGHVS, CDR2 FQNEAQ. This CDR3 is built from 17 residues. This chain's CDR3 is CASSLRDRGRRDQPQHF. CDR3 bases: TGTGCCAGCAGCTTAAGAGACAGGGGGAGAAGGGATCAGCCCCAGCATTTT.